The 16 T cell receptor beta chains below all came from one sample that was sequenced in a study of CD8+ T cells in alopecia areata. Following extraction, RNA underwent reverse transcription to cDNA, which served as the sequencing template. Only in-frame clones appear in the TCRdb table, and some are missing; sequencing was by immunoSEQ multiplex PCR. The sample holds about 290,000 clones, 55% to 70% seen once. Treatment indicated: oral pan-JAK inhibitor, 5-10 mg twice daily. The source was CD4+ T cells sorted from blood, collected at week 24, from a patient treated with tofacitinib. The receptors here all came from a human donor with alopecia areata.

The chain has TRBV14 and TRBJ1-1; D is perhaps TRBD1 (5 bases). This CDR3 contains 14 residues. The germline gives CDR1 SGHDN, CDR2 FVKESK. V lost 2 bases and J lost 6, with 13 bases in between. CDR3 nucleotide sequence: TGTGCCAGCAGCCAATGGGCAGGGACGTCTGAAGCTTTCTTT. Amino acids: CASSQWAGTSEAFF.

V and J are TRBV6-6 and TRBJ1-2, with TRBD1 matching 7 bases. V lost 5 bases to trimming and J lost 1 base; unmatched junction nucleotides: 10. Germline CDR1 MNHNY, CDR2 SVGAGI (reference sequence). This CDR3 has 16 residues. The CDR3 sequence: CASSQYNGQDNYGYTF. The DNA for the CDR3 is TGTGCCAGCAGTCAGTATAACGGACAGGATAACTATGGCTACACCTTC.

The V call is TRBV27, the J call TRBJ1-2; D might be TRBD1 (6 bases). The CDR3 covers 14 residues. Germline V CDR1 and CDR2: MNHEY, SMNVEV (reference sequence). The ends were cut back, 4 bases at V and 2 bases at J, with 11 bases in the middle. Here the CDR3 reads CASSSRQENYGYTF. The DNA for the CDR3 is TGTGCCAGCAGTTCACGACAGGAGAACTATGGCTACACCTTC.

This clone was observed a handful of times. The rearrangement links TRBV27 to TRBJ2-3; 8 bases align to TRBD1. Germline CDR1 reads MNHEY; CDR2 reads SMNVEV (reference sequence). Trimming at V came to 6 bases and at J to 8 bases, leaving 7 bases not matched to a gene. The length of the CDR3 is 13 residues. The CDR3 sequence is CASRDRQGSTQYF. CDR3 nucleotide sequence: TGTGCCAGCAGAGACCGACAGGGGAGTACGCAGTATTTT.

The J gene is TRBJ1-3, the V gene TRBV19; the D is unclear. The CDR3 contains 12 residues. Germline CDR1 LNHDA, CDR2 SQIVND (reference sequence). V lost 10 bases and J lost 0, with 7 bases in between. DNA of the CDR3: TGTGCCATGACCACCTCTGGAAACACCATATATTTT. Translating gives CAMTTSGNTIYF.

The rearrangement uses TRBV10-3 and TRBJ1-1, with a weak D call TRBD1 (6 bases). The CDR3 contains 14 residues. The germline V gene has CDR1 ENHRY and CDR2 SYGVKD. Trimming cost V 10 bases and J 0 bases, with 15 bases left between them. CDR3 sequence: CATLTGPVNTEAFF. The CDR3 region has the DNA TGTGCCACCCTGACAGGCCCTGTGAACACTGAAGCTTTCTTT.

This rearrangement joins TRBV30 to TRBJ1-4; 9 bases match TRBD1. CDR1 and CDR2 from the germline V gene are GTSNPN and SVGIG (reference sequence). This CDR3 region has 14 residues. V was clipped by 2 bases and J by 8 bases; unmatched bases: 6. The CDR3 nucleotides read TGTGCCTGGAGTTCCAGGACAGGGGTGGAAAAACTGTTTTTT. Residues: CAWSSRTGVEKLFF. The full variable domain, rest sourced from reference TRBV30 and TRBJ1-4, is SQTIHQWPATLVQPVGSPLSLECTVEGTSNPNLYWYRQAAGRGLQLLFYSVGIGQISSEVPQNLSASRPQDRQFILSSKKLLLSDSGFYLCAWSSRTGVEKLFFGSGTQLSVL.

This clone was detected only a few times. The rearrangement links TRBV19 to TRBJ2-4, with 7 bases identical to TRBD1. The V and J ends lost 6 bases and 2 bases, in that order; junction bases with no gene match: 7. The CDR3 runs 15 residues. The germline CDR1 and CDR2 sequences are LNHDA and SQIVND (reference sequence). CDR3 DNA sequence: TGTGCCAGTAGCCGAGGGGGCGCGACCAAAAACATTCAGTACTTC. It encodes CASSRGGATKNIQYF. Filled out from reference TRBV19 and TRBJ2-4, the complete variable domain reads DGGITQSPKYLFRKEGQNVTLSCEQNLNHDAMYWYRQDPGQGLRLIYYSQIVNDFQKGDIAEGYSVSREKKESFPLTVTSAQKNPTAFYLCASSRGGATKNIQYFGAGTRLSVL.

The table lists this clone with a few counts. The rearrangement joins TRBV5-1 to TRBJ2-1; D gene ambiguous. Trimming stripped 0 bases from V and 0 bases from J, with 7 bases between. Germline CDR1 SGHRS, CDR2 YFSETQ. The CDR3 sequence is 15 residues long. The DNA of the CDR3 is TGCGCCAGCAGCTTGGTCCAGAGCTCCTACAATGAGCAGTTCTTC. It codes for CASSLVQSSYNEQFF.

V usage is TRBV10-3 and J usage is TRBJ2-1; 8 bases fit TRBD1. The junction had 9 bases not matched to a gene; V was cut back by 11 bases and J by 6 bases. Germline lookup yields CDR1 ENHRY and CDR2 SYGVKD. The CDR3 sequence is 13 residues long. DNA for the CDR3: TGTGCCCACTCTGACAGGGGTCGCAATGAGCAGTTCTTC. Translating gives CAHSDRGRNEQFF.

CDR3 DNA sequence: TGCAGCGTTGGAGACGGTGGGACCGAAGCTTTCTTT. Translated: CSVGDGGTEAFF. This rearrangement joins TRBV29-1 to TRBJ1-1, with a possible D match to TRBD1 (5 bases). The CDR3 spans 12 residues. Germline assignment: CDR1 SQVTM and CDR2 ANQGSEA. The V end was cut by 4 bases, the J end by 8 bases, with 14 bases between.

The chain combines TRBV29-1 with TRBJ1-2; unclear D gene. V lost 0 bases to trimming and J lost 3 bases, with 5 bases between them. The CDR3 spans 12 residues. Germline values: CDR1 SQVTM, CDR2 ANQGSEA. The CDR3 protein is CSVEDGDYGYTF. The CDR3 coding sequence is TGCAGCGTTGAAGACGGGGACTATGGCTACACCTTC.

This clone came up once. CDR3 sequence reads: CATSRDVTGTGDIQYF. The CDR3 nucleotides read TGTGCCACCAGCAGAGATGTTACCGGGACAGGGGACATTCAGTACTTC. The chain combines TRBV15 with TRBJ2-4; TRBD1 aligns across 10 bases. Germline lookup yields CDR1 LNHNV and CDR2 YYDKDF (reference sequence). The CDR3 is made up of 16 amino acids. The J segment lost 8 bases and the V segment lost 0 bases, leaving 7 bases of the junction unmatched.

V and J are TRBV29-1 and TRBJ1-1, with TRBD1 as a possible D gene (6 bases). V lost 0 bases and J 0 bases, leaving 11 bases between the germline ends. The germline V gene has CDR1 SQVTM and CDR2 ANQGSEA. The CDR3 has 15 residues. This CDR3 reads CSVEDPGVLNTEAFF. The CDR3 nucleotides read TGCAGCGTTGAAGATCCAGGGGTTCTGAACACTGAAGCTTTCTTT. Full variable domain (remainder filled in from reference TRBV29-1 and TRBJ1-1): SAVISQKPSRDICQRGTSLTIQCQVDSQVTMMFWYRQQPGQSLTLIATANQGSEATYESGFVIDKFPISRPNLTFSTLTVSNMSPEDSSIYLCSVEDPGVLNTEAFFGQGTRLTVV.

The chain has TRBV27 and TRBJ2-3; D remains unclear. This CDR3 region has 15 residues. Trimming left V 5 bases short and J 2 bases short, with 14 bases between. The germline CDR1 and CDR2 sequences are MNHEY and SMNVEV (reference sequence). The CDR3 DNA reads as TGTGCCAGCAGTCCCCTCGGGTGGCCCACAGATACGCAGTATTTT. As protein: CASSPLGWPTDTQYF.

The chain uses TRBV6-5 and TRBJ1-1; a weak D match, TRBD1 (5 bases). The CDR3 is 14 amino acids. Germline V gene data show CDR1 as MNHEY and CDR2 as SVGAGI. V shed 6 bases and J shed 5 bases, with 16 bases lying between them. The CDR3 DNA is TGTGCCAGCAGCCGCGACAGTGGAGGTACTGAAGCTTTCTTT. Encoded protein: CASSRDSGGTEAFF.